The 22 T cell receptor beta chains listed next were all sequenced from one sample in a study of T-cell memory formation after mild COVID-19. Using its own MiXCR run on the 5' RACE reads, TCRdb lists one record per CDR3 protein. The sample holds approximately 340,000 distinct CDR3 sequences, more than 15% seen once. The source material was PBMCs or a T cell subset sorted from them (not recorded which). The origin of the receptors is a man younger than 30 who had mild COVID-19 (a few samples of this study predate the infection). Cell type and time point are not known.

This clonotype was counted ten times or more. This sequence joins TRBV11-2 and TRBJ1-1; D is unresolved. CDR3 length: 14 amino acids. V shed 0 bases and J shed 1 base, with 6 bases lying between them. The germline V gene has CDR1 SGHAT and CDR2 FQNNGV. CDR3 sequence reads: CASSLEGKNTEAFF. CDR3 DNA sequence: TGTGCCAGCAGCTTAGAGGGTAAGAACACTGAAGCTTTCTTT.

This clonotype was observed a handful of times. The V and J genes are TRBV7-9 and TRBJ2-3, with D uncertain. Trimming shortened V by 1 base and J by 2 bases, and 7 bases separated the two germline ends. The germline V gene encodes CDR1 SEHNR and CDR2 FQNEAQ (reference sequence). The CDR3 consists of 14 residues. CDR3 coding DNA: TGTGCCAGCAGCTTAGGAAGTTTCACAGATACGCAGTATTTT. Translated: CASSLGSFTDTQYF.

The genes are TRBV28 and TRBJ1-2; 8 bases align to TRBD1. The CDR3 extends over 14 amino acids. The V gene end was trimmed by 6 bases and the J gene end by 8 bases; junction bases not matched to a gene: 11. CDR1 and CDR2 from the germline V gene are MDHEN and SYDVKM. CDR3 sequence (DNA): TGTGCCAGCAGAGAAGGACAGGGACGGATGGGCTACACCTTC. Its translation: CASREGQGRMGYTF.

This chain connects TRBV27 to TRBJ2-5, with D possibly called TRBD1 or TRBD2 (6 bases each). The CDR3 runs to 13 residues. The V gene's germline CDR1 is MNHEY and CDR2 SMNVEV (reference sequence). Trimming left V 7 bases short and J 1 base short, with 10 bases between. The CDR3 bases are TGTGCCAGCAAAACGGGGGCCCAAGAGACCCAGTACTTC. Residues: CASKTGAQETQYF.

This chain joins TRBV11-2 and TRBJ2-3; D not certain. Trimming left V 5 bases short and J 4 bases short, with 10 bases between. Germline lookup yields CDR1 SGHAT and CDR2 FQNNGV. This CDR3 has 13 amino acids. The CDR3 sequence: CASSPTIADTQYF. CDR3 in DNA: TGTGCCAGCAGCCCTACTATAGCAGATACGCAGTATTTT.

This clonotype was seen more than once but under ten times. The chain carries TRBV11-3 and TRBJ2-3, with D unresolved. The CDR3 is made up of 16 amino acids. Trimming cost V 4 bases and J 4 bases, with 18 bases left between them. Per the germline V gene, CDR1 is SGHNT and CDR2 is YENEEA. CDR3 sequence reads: CASSYSGELWADTQYF. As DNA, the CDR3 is TGTGCCAGCAGCTACAGTGGGGAATTGTGGGCAGATACGCAGTATTTT.

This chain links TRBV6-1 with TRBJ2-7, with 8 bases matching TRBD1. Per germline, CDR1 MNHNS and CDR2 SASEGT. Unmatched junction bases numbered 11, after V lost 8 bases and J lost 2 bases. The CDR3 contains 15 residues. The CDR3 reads CASGTGYEGPYEQYV. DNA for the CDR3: TGTGCCAGCGGGACAGGCTACGAAGGCCCCTACGAGCAGTACGTC.

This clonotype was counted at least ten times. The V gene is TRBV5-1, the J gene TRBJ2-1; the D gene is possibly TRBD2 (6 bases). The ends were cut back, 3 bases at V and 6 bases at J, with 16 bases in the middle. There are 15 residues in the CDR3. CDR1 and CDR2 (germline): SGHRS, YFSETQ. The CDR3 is CASSWSSTAGNEQFF. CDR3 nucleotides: TGCGCCAGCAGCTGGTCGTCGACAGCGGGCAATGAGCAGTTCTTC.

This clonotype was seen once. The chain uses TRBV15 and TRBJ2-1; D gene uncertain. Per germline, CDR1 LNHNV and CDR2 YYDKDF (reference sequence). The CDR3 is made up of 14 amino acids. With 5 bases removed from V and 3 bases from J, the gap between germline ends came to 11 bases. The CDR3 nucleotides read TGTGCCACCAGCCTTGTGCCCTTCTACAATGAGCAGTTCTTC. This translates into CATSLVPFYNEQFF.

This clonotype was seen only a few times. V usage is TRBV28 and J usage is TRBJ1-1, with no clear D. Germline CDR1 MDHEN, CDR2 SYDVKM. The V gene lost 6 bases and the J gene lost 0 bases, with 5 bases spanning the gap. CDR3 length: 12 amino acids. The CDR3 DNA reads TGTGCCAGCAGGGCGATGAACACTGAAGCTTTCTTT. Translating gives CASRAMNTEAFF.

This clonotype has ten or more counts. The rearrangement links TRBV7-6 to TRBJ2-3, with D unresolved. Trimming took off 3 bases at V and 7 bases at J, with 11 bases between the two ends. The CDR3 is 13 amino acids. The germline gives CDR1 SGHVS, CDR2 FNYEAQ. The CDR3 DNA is TGTGCCAGCAGCTTGGAGAGTCAAAATACGCAGTATTTT. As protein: CASSLESQNTQYF.

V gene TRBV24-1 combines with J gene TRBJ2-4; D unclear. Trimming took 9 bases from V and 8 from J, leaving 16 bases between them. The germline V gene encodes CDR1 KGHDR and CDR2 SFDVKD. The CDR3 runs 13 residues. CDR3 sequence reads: CATADGPGDIQYF. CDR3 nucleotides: TGTGCCACCGCGGACGGGCCAGGAGACATTCAGTACTTC.

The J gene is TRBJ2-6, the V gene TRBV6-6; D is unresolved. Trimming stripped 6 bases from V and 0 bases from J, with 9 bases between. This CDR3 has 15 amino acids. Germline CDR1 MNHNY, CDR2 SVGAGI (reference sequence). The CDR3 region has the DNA TGTGCCAGCAGCCAACAAAGCTCTGGGGCCAACGTCCTGACTTTC. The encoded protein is CASSQQSSGANVLTF.

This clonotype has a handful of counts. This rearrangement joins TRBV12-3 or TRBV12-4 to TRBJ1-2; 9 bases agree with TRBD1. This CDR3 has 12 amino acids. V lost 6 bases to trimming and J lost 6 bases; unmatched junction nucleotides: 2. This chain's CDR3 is CASRGQGNGYTF. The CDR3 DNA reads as TGTGCCAGCAGGGGACAGGGAAATGGCTACACCTTC.

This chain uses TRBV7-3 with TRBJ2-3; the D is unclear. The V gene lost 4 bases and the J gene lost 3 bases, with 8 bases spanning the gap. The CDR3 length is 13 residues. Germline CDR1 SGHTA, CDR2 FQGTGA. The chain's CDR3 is CASSSTDTDTQYF. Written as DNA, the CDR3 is TGTGCCAGCAGCTCGACGGATACAGATACGCAGTATTTT.

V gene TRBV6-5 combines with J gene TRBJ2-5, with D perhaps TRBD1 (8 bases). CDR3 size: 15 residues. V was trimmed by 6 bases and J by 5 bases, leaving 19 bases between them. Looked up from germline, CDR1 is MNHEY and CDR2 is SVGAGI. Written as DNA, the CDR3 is TGTGCCAGCAGCACACTCACAGGGGGGGACGAGACCCAGTACTTC. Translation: CASSTLTGGDETQYF.

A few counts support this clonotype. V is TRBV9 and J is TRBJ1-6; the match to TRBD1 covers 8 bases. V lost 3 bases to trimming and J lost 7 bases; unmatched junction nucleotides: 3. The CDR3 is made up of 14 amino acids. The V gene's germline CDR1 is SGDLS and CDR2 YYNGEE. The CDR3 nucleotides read TGTGCCAGCAGCGCCAGACAGGGGAATTCACCCCTCCACTTT. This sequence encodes CASSARQGNSPLHF.

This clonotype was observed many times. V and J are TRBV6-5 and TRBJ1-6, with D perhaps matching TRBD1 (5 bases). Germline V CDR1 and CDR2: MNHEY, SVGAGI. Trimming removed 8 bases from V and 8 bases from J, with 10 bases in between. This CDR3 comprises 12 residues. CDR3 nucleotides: TGTGCCAGCCGGGACCGTTATTCACCCCTCCACTTT. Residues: CASRDRYSPLHF.

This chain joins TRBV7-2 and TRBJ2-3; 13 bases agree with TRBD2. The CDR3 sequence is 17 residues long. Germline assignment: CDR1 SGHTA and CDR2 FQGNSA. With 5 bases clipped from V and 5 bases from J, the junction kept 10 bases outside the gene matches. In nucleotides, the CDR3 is TGTGCCAGCAGCCTACTAGCGGGGGGGCTTATCGGAGATACGCAGTATTTT. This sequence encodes CASSLLAGGLIGDTQYF.

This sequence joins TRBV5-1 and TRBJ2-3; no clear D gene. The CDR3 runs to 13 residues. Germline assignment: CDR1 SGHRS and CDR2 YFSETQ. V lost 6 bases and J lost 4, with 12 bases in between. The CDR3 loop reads CASTRSDADTQYF. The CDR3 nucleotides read TGCGCCAGCACCCGGTCGGACGCAGATACGCAGTATTTT.

CDR3 DNA sequence: TGCGCCAGCAGCTACGTGGGCGGGAGGAAGGATGAGCAGTTCTTC. Translation gives CASSYVGGRKDEQFF. The rearrangement links TRBV5-1 to TRBJ2-1; TRBD2 matches at 8 bases. J gave up 8 bases and V 3 bases, and 10 bases lay outside the gene matches. The CDR3 contains 15 residues. Germline assignment: CDR1 SGHRS and CDR2 YFSETQ.

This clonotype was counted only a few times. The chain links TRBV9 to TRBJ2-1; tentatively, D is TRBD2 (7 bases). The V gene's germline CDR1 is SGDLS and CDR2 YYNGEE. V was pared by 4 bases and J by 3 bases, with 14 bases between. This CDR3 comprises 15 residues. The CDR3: CASSPRGPNYNEQFF. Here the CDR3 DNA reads TGTGCCAGCAGCCCGCGGGGGCCCAACTACAATGAGCAGTTCTTC.